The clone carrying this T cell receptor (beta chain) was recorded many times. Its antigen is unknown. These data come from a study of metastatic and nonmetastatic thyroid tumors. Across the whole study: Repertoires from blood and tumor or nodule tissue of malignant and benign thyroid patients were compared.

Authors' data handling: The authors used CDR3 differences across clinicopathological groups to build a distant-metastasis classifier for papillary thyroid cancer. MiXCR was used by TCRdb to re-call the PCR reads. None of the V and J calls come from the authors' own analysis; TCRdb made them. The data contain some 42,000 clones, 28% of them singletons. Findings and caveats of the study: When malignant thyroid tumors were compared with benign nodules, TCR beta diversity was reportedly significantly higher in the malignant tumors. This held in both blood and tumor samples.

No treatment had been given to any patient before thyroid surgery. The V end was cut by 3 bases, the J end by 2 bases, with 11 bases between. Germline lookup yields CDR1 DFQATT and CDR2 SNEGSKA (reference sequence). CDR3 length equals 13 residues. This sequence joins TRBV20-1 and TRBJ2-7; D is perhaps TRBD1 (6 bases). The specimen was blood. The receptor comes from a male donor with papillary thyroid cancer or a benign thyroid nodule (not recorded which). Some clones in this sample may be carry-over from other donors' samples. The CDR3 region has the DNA TGCAGTGCTAGTGGGACATCTACCTACGAGCAGTACTTC. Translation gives CSASGTSTYEQYF.